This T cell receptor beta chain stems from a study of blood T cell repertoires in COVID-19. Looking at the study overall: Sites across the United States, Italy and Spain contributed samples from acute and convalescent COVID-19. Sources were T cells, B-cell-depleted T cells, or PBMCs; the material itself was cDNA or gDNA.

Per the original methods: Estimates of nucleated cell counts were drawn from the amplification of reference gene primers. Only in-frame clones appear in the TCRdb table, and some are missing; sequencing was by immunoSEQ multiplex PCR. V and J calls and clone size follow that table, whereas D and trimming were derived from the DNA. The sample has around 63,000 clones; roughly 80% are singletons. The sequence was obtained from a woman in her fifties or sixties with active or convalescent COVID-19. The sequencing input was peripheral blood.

CDR3: CASSLAVRGIGNTIYF. The CDR3 region has the DNA TGTGCCAGCAGCTTAGCGGTTCGCGGGATTGGGAACACCATATATTTT. This rearrangement joins TRBV7-6 to TRBJ1-3; the D is unclear. Per germline, CDR1 SGHVS and CDR2 FNYEAQ. The CDR3 covers 16 residues. With 0 bases removed from V and 7 bases from J, the gap between germline ends came to 16 bases.